This TCR beta chain was identified during a study of shared clonotypes between healthy human individuals. About the study: Per-donor plates numbered three CD4 naive, three CD4 memory, two CD8 naive and one CD8 memory.

The assay was run at deep level. Clones were sequenced by immunoSEQ multiplex PCR, and TCRdb holds only the in-frame ones, with some missing. Counted here are some 800,000 clones, about 92% occurring once; the ten biggest clones make up around 24%. Germline lookup yields CDR1 SGHTA and CDR2 FQGTGA. This CDR3 comprises 15 residues. V shed 5 bases and J shed 4 bases, with 14 bases lying between them. A note on this clone: Antigen unknown.

Study-wide results and limits: A generally larger estimated richness was seen in naive subsets than in memory subsets.

Naive-designated CD8 cells lacked CD45RO, were positively enriched for CCR7, and omitted terminally differentiated effector memory CD45RA+ cells. Sample: naive CD8+ T cells sorted from blood. The receptor was isolated from a man aged 30 to 39 in good health. This chain connects TRBV7-3 to TRBJ2-2; D may be TRBD1 (6 bases). DNA of the CDR3: TGTGCCAGCAGCGAGGGTAGGGGGAGCACCGGGGAGCTGTTTTTT. Its protein is CASSEGRGSTGELFF.